This T cell receptor beta chain appears in the sequencing data of a study of cytotoxic CD8 clonotypes in ibrutinib-treated CLL. Concerning this clone itself: Its antigen is not identified.

V lost 2 bases to trimming and J lost 9 bases, with 5 bases between them. CDR1 and CDR2 (germline): GTSNPN, SVGIG (reference sequence). The CDR3 contains 10 residues. Study-level points and caveats: The study found baseline clonality above age-matched healthy donors, tracking circulating CD8+ T-cell counts.

The intended depth for sequencing was 1 in 200,000 to 1 in 1 million T cells. Using immunoSEQ multiplex PCR, the repertoire was profiled, and TCRdb retains in-frame clones only, with some absent. The sample has hundreds of thousands of clones, around 70% seen once. The chain has TRBV30 and TRBJ1-3; D is uncertain. The source is a human donor with chronic lymphocytic leukemia. Sample: PBMCs, taken after 24 months of ibrutinib treatment. DNA of the CDR3: TGTGCCTGGAGTTACTCCACCATATATTTT. Encoded protein: CAWSYSTIYF.